This T cell receptor beta chain comes out of a study of CD8 T cells in Susac syndrome. TEMRA cells were FACS-enriched, unlike CD8+ and CD4+ T cells, which were negatively isolated. The RNA input was about 0.45 to 1 ug, and it was reverse transcribed with random hexamers. TCRdb fed the immunoSEQ multiplex PCR reads into MiXCR, producing one record per CDR3 protein. The sample includes over 150,000 distinct CDR3 sequences, 90% to 95% of them seen just once. The clonotype comes from a human donor with Susac syndrome. The specimen sequenced was CD4+ T cells from PBMCs.

The DNA for the CDR3 is TGCAGTGCTAGGACCGGGACATCGAACACCGGGGAGCTGTTTTTT. This sequence encodes CSARTGTSNTGELFF. V and J are TRBV20-1 and TRBJ2-2, with D tentatively TRBD1 (6 bases). Germline CDR1 and CDR2: DFQATT and SNEGSKA (reference sequence). V lost 3 bases, J lost 0 bases, and 11 bases lay in between. This CDR3 is 15 amino acids long.